Below, 16 T cell receptor beta chains from the same sample are listed, as sequenced in a study of CXCR3-negative and CXCR3-positive naive CD8 T cells. Study findings and constraints: Naive cells positive for CXCR3 carried more hydrophobic TRB CDR3s than CXCR3-negative ones.

Their specific antigens are unknown. In preparing the TRB cDNA libraries, 5' RACE with UMI labels was used. TCRdb reprocessed the 5' RACE reads and keeps a single row for each CDR3 protein, giving no DNA. In all, the sample yields around 50,000 distinct CDR3 sequences. Sequencing was performed on naive CXCR3+ CD8+ T cells from blood. The subset denotes: CD45RO-CCR7+CD27+CD95- naive CD8+ T cells expressing CXCR3 (TNR3+). These receptors were obtained from a human donor in good health. Some clones in this sample may be carry-over from other donors' samples.

The chain couples TRBV19 to TRBJ1-1. CDR1 is LNHDA, CDR2 SQIVND, per germline (reference sequence). The CDR3 sequence is 14 residues long. The CDR3 here is CASSSGLMNTEAFF.

The chain has TRBV6-2 or TRBV6-3 and TRBJ1-1; as DNA is missing, the TRBD1 call by TCRdb cannot be tested. CDR1 and CDR2 from the germline V gene are MNHEY and SVGEGT. This CDR3 has 14 amino acids. The CDR3 protein is CASSYSNRGTEAFF.

The V and J genes are TRBV3-1 and TRBJ1-2; the D call from TCRdb, TRBD1, cannot be confirmed without DNA. This CDR3 has 14 residues. Germline V gene lookup returns CDR1 LGHDT and CDR2 YNNKEL (reference sequence). The CDR3 sequence is CASSQVGIWNGYTF.

V and J are TRBV20-1 and TRBJ2-1; TCRdb proposes TRBD1, but this gene call is untestable without DNA. The CDR3 spans 16 residues. Germline V CDR1 and CDR2: DFQATT, SNEGSKA (reference sequence). The CDR3 here is CSARVMGKDPMIEQFF.

The rearrangement links TRBV11-1 to TRBJ2-7. The CDR3 contains 14 residues. From germline, CDR1 is SGHAT and CDR2 FQDESV (reference sequence). This chain's CDR3 is CASSFTGYSYEQYF.

The chain links TRBV9 to TRBJ2-1; the TRBD2 assignment by TCRdb is unverifiable without DNA. The germline CDR1 and CDR2 sequences are SGDLS and YYNGEE. This CDR3 is 16 amino acids long. The CDR3 reads CASSTTARGGYNEQFF.

The rearrangement uses TRBV7-9 and TRBJ2-1; lacking DNA, the TRBD1 call made by TCRdb goes unchecked. CDR3 length: 15 amino acids. Germline V gene lookup returns CDR1 SEHNR and CDR2 FQNEAQ (reference sequence). Here the CDR3 reads CASSWDGNPYNEQFF.

The chain recombines TRBV20-1 with TRBJ2-7; TCRdb designates TRBD1, a call that cannot be tested without DNA. CDR1 is DFQATT and CDR2 is SNEGSKA in the germline V gene (reference sequence). The CDR3 covers 12 residues. CDR3 residues: CSAREQGYEQYF.

V usage is TRBV5-1 and J usage is TRBJ1-1. Germline lookup yields CDR1 SGHRS and CDR2 YFSETQ. This CDR3 is 12 amino acids long. CDR3: CASSYTNTEAFF.

The V and J genes are TRBV20-1 and TRBJ1-1. Germline V gene lookup returns CDR1 DFQATT and CDR2 SNEGSKA (reference sequence). CDR3 size: 14 residues. The CDR3 region is CSASALSSATEAFF.

The rearrangement links TRBV7-2 to TRBJ2-2; there is no DNA to check the TCRdb D call of TRBD1. Germline CDR1 and CDR2: SGHTA and FQGNSA. This CDR3 comprises 14 residues. The CDR3 loop reads CACSHTGGDGELFF.

The chain couples TRBV18 to TRBJ2-1; TCRdb calls TRBD2, which cannot be checked without DNA. This CDR3 contains 15 residues. The V gene's germline CDR1 is KGHSH and CDR2 LQKENI. CDR3 amino acids: CASSPPSGGADEQFF.

V gene TRBV29-1 combines with J gene TRBJ2-2; TCRdb picks TRBD1, but there is no DNA to check that call. The CDR3 covers 15 residues. The germline V gene encodes CDR1 SQVTM and CDR2 ANQGSEA. The CDR3 sequence is CSVAGTGTGTGELFF.

This chain joins TRBV28 and TRBJ1-2; TCRdb's assignment of TRBD1 cannot be checked, as there is no DNA. In germline, CDR1 is MDHEN, CDR2 SYDVKM. The CDR3 sequence is 16 residues long. The CDR3 protein is CASSSARGQRLYGYTF.

This clonotype is classed as medium-sized by frequency. CDR3 amino acids: CASSQDRSETQYF. The chain joins TRBV4-3 to TRBJ2-5. This CDR3 has 13 residues. CDR1 LGHNA and CDR2 YSLEER come from the germline V gene.

This chain joins TRBV7-9 and TRBJ2-7; TCRdb lists TRBD1, though no DNA is available to test this call. Germline CDR1 is SEHNR and CDR2 is FQNEAQ (reference sequence). The CDR3 covers 13 residues. The CDR3 sequence: CASSSTGEGEQYF. Full variable domain (missing parts from reference TRBV7-9 and TRBJ2-7): DTGVSQNPRHKITKRGQNVTFRCDPISEHNRLYWYRQTLGQGPEFLTYFQNEAQLEKSRLLSDRFSAERPKGSFSTLEIQRTEQGDSAMYLCASSSTGEGEQYFGPGTRLTVT.